The following is a TCR beta chain sequence with its context. Its antigen remains unknown. This sample is drawn from a study of T cell responses to AZD1222 COVID-19 vaccine. Germline V gene lookup returns CDR1 SGDLS and CDR2 YYNGEE. V dropped 3 bases and J dropped 6 bases, with 12 bases sitting between them. The CDR3 is 13 residues long. Points from the study as a whole: With two AZD1222 doses given, Spike-specific TCR breadth and depth both rose.

Generated by immunoSEQ multiplex PCR, the TCRdb table keeps only in-frame clones and is missing some. The repertoire holds about 120,000 clones, with approximately 90% as singletons. The receptor's source is an adult in good health. The sample consisted of peripheral blood, taken on day 0 of AZD1222 vaccination. This chain uses TRBV9 with TRBJ1-2, with D uncertain. The CDR3: CASSANQKNGYTF. The CDR3 bases are TGTGCCAGCAGCGCAAATCAGAAAAATGGCTACACCTTC.